These 13 T cell receptor beta chains originate from one sample sequenced in a study of human T cells and chemical hapten exposure. One entry per CDR3 protein results from TCRdb running MiXCR on the RACE reads. The sample contains about 100,000 distinct CDR3 sequences, about an eighth of which appear only once. The time point denotes: patch test 2, 6 weeks after DPC sensitization. Treatment defined: therapeutic diphenylcyclopropenone sensitization with weekly scalp DPC. Sample: whole blood, taken in connection with sensitization to the hapten diphenylcyclopropenone (DPC). Receptor source: a woman in her forties with alopecia areata. Some clones in this sample may be carry-over from other donors' samples.

This clonotype appeared a few times. V and J are TRBV14 and TRBJ1-2; 7 bases are shared with TRBD1. CDR1 and CDR2 (germline): SGHDN, FVKESK. The trim removed 2 bases at V and 6 bases at J, leaving 6 bases unmatched. This CDR3 contains 14 residues. CDR3 DNA sequence: TGTGCCAGCAGCCAAACAGGGGCGGTGGATGGCTACACCTTC. It encodes CASSQTGAVDGYTF.

This clonotype occurred many times. The genes are TRBV2 and TRBJ2-2; possibly TRBD1 for D (5 bases). Germline values: CDR1 SNHLY, CDR2 FYNNEI. The CDR3 contains 13 residues. V was cut by 4 bases and J by 6 bases, with 9 bases left in between. The CDR3 spells CASSGKGAGELFF. The CDR3, as DNA: TGTGCCAGCAGTGGAAAAGGGGCCGGGGAGCTGTTTTTT.

This clonotype has ten or more counts. The rearrangement links TRBV5-5 to TRBJ1-5, with D tentatively TRBD1 (5 bases). Deletions cut 0 bases from V and 3 bases from J, with 10 bases between. Germline CDR1 is SGHKS and CDR2 is YYEKEE (reference sequence). CDR3 length: 15 residues. CDR3 nucleotides: TGTGCCAGCAGCTTGGCTGACAGCTCCAATCAGCCCCAGCATTTT. Translating it yields CASSLADSSNQPQHF.

The chain carries TRBV6-5 and TRBJ1-2, with D tentatively TRBD1 (5 bases). The V end lost 2 bases, the J end lost 4 bases, and 14 bases lay between the germline ends. Germline CDR1 is MNHEY and CDR2 is SVGAGI. The CDR3 totals 15 residues. DNA of the CDR3: TGTGCCAGCAGTTACGGTGGTTCTCAGGGCTATGGCTACACCTTC. Protein sequence: CASSYGGSQGYGYTF.

The chain combines TRBV20-1 with TRBJ2-2; 9 bases are shared with TRBD1. Germline V gene data show CDR1 as DFQATT and CDR2 as SNEGSKA (reference sequence). The J segment lost 5 bases and the V segment lost 6 bases, leaving 10 bases of the junction unmatched. This CDR3 contains 15 residues. The CDR3 coding sequence is TGCAGTGCCCCGGGACGGGACAGGGTGACCGGGGAGCTGTTTTTT. It codes for CSAPGRDRVTGELFF.

This clonotype came up many times. The chain couples TRBV7-9 to TRBJ1-4; D possibly corresponds to TRBD1 (6 bases). V was trimmed by 1 base and J by 4 bases, leaving 19 bases between them. Germline V gene sequence: CDR1 SEHNR, CDR2 FQNEAQ (reference sequence). This CDR3 region has 18 residues. Here the CDR3 DNA reads TGTGCCAGCAGCTTAGTCCTACGACAGGCGGATAGTAATGAAAAACTGTTTTTT. Translated, it gives CASSLVLRQADSNEKLFF.

In this sample, this clonotype turned up a few times. The CDR3 nucleotides are TGTGCCAGCAGCCATGAGGGGGCAAACACTGAAGCTTTCTTT. Translated: CASSHEGANTEAFF. This chain connects TRBV12-3 or TRBV12-4 to TRBJ1-1; TRBD1 matches at 7 bases. Trimming removed 6 bases from V and 2 bases from J; junction bases left unmatched: 6. This CDR3 region has 14 residues.

V is TRBV12-3 or TRBV12-4 and J is TRBJ2-2; 11 bases are shared with TRBD2. Trimming removed 6 bases from V and 3 bases from J; junction bases left unmatched: 9. The CDR3 sequence is 17 residues long. CDR3 bases: TGTGCCAGCAGCCCCACGACTAGCGGGATTTACACCGGGGAGCTGTTTTTT. The encoded protein is CASSPTTSGIYTGELFF.

This clonotype was recorded many times. This sequence joins TRBV5-5 and TRBJ1-5, with D perhaps TRBD1 (6 bases). This CDR3 is 15 amino acids long. Germline V gene lookup returns CDR1 SGHKS and CDR2 YYEKEE (reference sequence). Between the trimmed V and J ends, which lost 3 bases and 4 bases, there was a span of 14 bases. CDR3 nucleotide sequence: TGTGCCAGCAGCTCGAGCACAGGGTCGAATCAGCCCCAGCATTTT. Its translation is CASSSSTGSNQPQHF.

This clonotype was seen more than once but under ten times. The chain recombines TRBV10-1 with TRBJ1-2; D gene uncertain. V was cut by 3 bases and J by 3 bases, with 17 bases left in between. The CDR3 contains 16 residues. Looked up from germline, CDR1 is WNHNN and CDR2 is SYGVQD (reference sequence). The CDR3 here is CASSDSRAGFYYGYTF. In nucleotides, the CDR3 is TGCGCCAGCAGTGACTCCCGGGCGGGATTCTACTATGGCTACACCTTC.

This clonotype has ten or more counts. CDR3 nucleotides: TGTGCCAGTCGGACTAGCGGGAGGGCCCCGAGCGAGTTCTTC. The encoded protein is CASRTSGRAPSEFF. The V and J genes are TRBV27 and TRBJ2-1; 15 bases agree with TRBD2. This CDR3 spans 14 amino acids. The V gene end was trimmed by 9 bases and the J gene end by 14 bases; junction bases not matched to a gene: 11. In germline, CDR1 is MNHEY, CDR2 SMNVEV (reference sequence).

The chain combines TRBV5-6 with TRBJ2-4; 8 bases agree with TRBD1. Germline V lookup: CDR1 SGHDT, CDR2 YYEEEE. Germline trimming cut 4 bases from V and 0 bases from J; bases unmatched to any gene: 6. CDR3 length: 16 residues. CDR3 residues: CASSPDRGLAKNIQYF. In DNA form, the CDR3 reads TGTGCCAGCAGCCCCGACAGGGGCCTAGCCAAAAACATTCAGTACTTC.

With respect to this clonotype: This may be a read error, as it is one base from a much larger clone. CDR3 in amino acids: CANSPGQGVQPQHF. The CDR3 DNA follows: TGTGCCAACAGCCCTGGACAGGGGGTTCAGCCCCAGCATTTT. The rearrangement joins TRBV5-6 to TRBJ1-5; TRBD1 aligns across 10 bases. Germline CDR1 reads SGHDT; CDR2 reads YYEEEE. CDR3 length: 14 amino acids.